The 28 T cell receptor beta chains reported below all come from one sample, sequenced in a study of CD8 T cells in Susac syndrome. When the RNA was reverse transcribed, random hexamers were used with an input of 0.5 to 1 ug. TCRdb re-called the immunoSEQ multiplex PCR reads with MiXCR, one entry per CDR3 protein. Altogether some 190,000 distinct CDR3 sequences are present, 95% being singletons, with the ten largest covering about 0.1%. What was sequenced was CD4+ T cells from PBMCs. Source of these receptors: a human donor in good health.

The rearrangement links TRBV14 to TRBJ1-2, with a possible D match to TRBD1 (6 bases). CDR1 is SGHDN and CDR2 is FVKESK in the germline V gene. The length of the CDR3 is 13 residues. Trimming shortened V by 1 base and J by 7 bases, and 10 bases separated the two germline ends. The CDR3 loop is CASSQGGLSGYTF. The CDR3 region has the DNA TGTGCCAGCAGCCAAGGGGGGCTATCTGGCTACACCTTC.

The CDR3 nucleotides read TGCAGTGCTAGGAGAAAGGGTTCCTACGAGCAGTACGTC. It yields the protein CSARRKGSYEQYV. The chain recombines TRBV20-1 with TRBJ2-7; no clear D. Germline V CDR1 and CDR2: DFQATT, SNEGSKA (reference sequence). This CDR3 has 13 amino acids. V was shortened by 3 bases and J by 1 base, with 10 bases between the two germline ends.

In this sample, this clonotype turned up once. This chain joins TRBV7-9 and TRBJ2-2, with 9 bases fitting TRBD1. Germline CDR1 and CDR2: SEHNR and FQNEAQ (reference sequence). The CDR3 is 18 residues long. Trimming cost V 0 bases and J 3 bases; bases outside gene matches: 8. In nucleotides, the CDR3 is TGTGCCAGCAGCTTAGCAACCTGGGACAGGGCCCACACCGGGGAGCTGTTTTTT. Protein: CASSLATWDRAHTGELFF.

The V call is TRBV7-9, the J call TRBJ2-5; 7 positions agree with TRBD1. The germline gives CDR1 SEHNR, CDR2 FQNEAQ (reference sequence). Trimming removed 5 bases from V and 4 bases from J; junction bases left unmatched: 4. The CDR3 has 13 amino acids. CDR3 DNA: TGTGCCAGCAGCCAGAGGGACAGAGAGACCCAGTACTTC. Encoded protein: CASSQRDRETQYF. Full variable domain (rest looked up from reference TRBV7-9 and TRBJ2-5): DTGVSQNPRHKITKRGQNVTFRCDPISEHNRLYWYRQTLGQGPEFLTYFQNEAQLEKSRLLSDRFSAERPKGSFSTLEIQRTEQGDSAMYLCASSQRDRETQYFGPGTRLLVL.

J is TRBJ2-5 and V is TRBV12-3 or TRBV12-4; D may be TRBD2 (6 bases). Between the trimmed V and J ends, which lost 4 bases and 5 bases, there was a span of 14 bases. This CDR3 comprises 14 residues. The CDR3 reads CASSSARAGETQYF. CDR3 bases: TGTGCCAGCAGTTCCGCTAGGGCGGGGGAGACCCAGTACTTC.

The chain employs TRBV20-1 and TRBJ1-5; TRBD1 aligns across 7 bases. Germline values: CDR1 DFQATT, CDR2 SNEGSKA (reference sequence). With 6 bases clipped from V and 4 bases from J, the junction kept 3 bases outside the gene matches. This CDR3 contains 12 residues. The CDR3 DNA is TGCAGTGCCGGGACAGTGAATCAGCCCCAGCATTTT. Residues: CSAGTVNQPQHF.

This sequence joins TRBV12-3 or TRBV12-4 and TRBJ1-2; 7 positions match TRBD1. CDR3 length equals 14 residues. V lost 5 bases and J lost 4; bases outside the gene matches: 7. The CDR3 bases are TGTGCCAGCAGTCCTAAGACAGGGATCTATGGCTACACCTTC. Amino acid sequence: CASSPKTGIYGYTF.

This chain uses TRBV14 with TRBJ2-5; D might be TRBD2 (5 bases). CDR3 length equals 11 residues. Trimming left V 6 bases short and J 5 bases short, with 7 bases between. Germline V gives CDR1 SGHDN, CDR2 FVKESK. The CDR3 here is CASSQRETQYF. As DNA, the CDR3 is TGTGCCAGCAGTCAGCGGGAGACCCAGTACTTC.

This sequence joins TRBV6-5 and TRBJ1-5, with D unclear. Trimming shortened V by 4 bases and J by 6 bases, and 7 bases separated the two germline ends. The CDR3 is 12 residues long. Germline CDR1 and CDR2: MNHEY and SVGAGI. CDR3 bases: TGTGCCAGCAGTTCGGGAACTCAGCCCCAGCATTTT. Protein sequence: CASSSGTQPQHF.

The chain uses TRBV3-1 and TRBJ2-3; unclear D gene. CDR1 and CDR2 from the germline V gene are LGHDT and YNNKEL (reference sequence). The V gene lost 4 bases and the J gene lost 2 bases, with 10 bases spanning the gap. The CDR3 is 14 amino acids. CDR3 sequence: CASSPWPATDTQYF. CDR3 DNA: TGTGCCAGCAGCCCATGGCCGGCCACAGATACGCAGTATTTT.

The V call is TRBV5-1, the J call TRBJ1-1; D not resolved. This CDR3 contains 14 residues. Trimming stripped 1 base from V and 5 bases from J, with 12 bases between. Germline loops: CDR1 SGHRS, CDR2 YFSETQ. This CDR3 is CASSLSGQRTEAFF. The CDR3 DNA is TGCGCCAGCAGCTTGTCAGGCCAGCGGACTGAAGCTTTCTTT.

The CDR3 nucleotides read TGTGCCAGCAGCCCTTATCCAGGGGTTAAGCCTAATCAGCCCCAGCATTTT. This gives the protein CASSPYPGVKPNQPQHF. V usage is TRBV27 and J usage is TRBJ1-5; D is perhaps TRBD1 (6 bases). V was trimmed by 6 bases and J by 4 bases, leaving 22 bases between them. Germline loops: CDR1 MNHEY, CDR2 SMNVEV (reference sequence). This CDR3 spans 17 amino acids.

The CDR3 DNA reads as TGTGCCAGCAGTTTAGGGGGCCATGGAGCCAAAAACATTCAGTACTTC. It encodes CASSLGGHGAKNIQYF. This sequence joins TRBV12-3 or TRBV12-4 and TRBJ2-4; D is perhaps TRBD1 (5 bases). The ends were cut back, 1 base at V and 0 bases at J, with 10 bases in the middle. The CDR3 extends over 16 amino acids.

This chain joins TRBV19 and TRBJ1-1; no firm D call. The ends were cut back, 1 base at V and 1 base at J, with 7 bases in the middle. The germline V gene has CDR1 LNHDA and CDR2 SQIVND (reference sequence). This CDR3 is 14 amino acids long. The CDR3 is CASSIGEENTEAFF. CDR3 coding DNA: TGTGCCAGTAGTATAGGCGAGGAGAACACTGAAGCTTTCTTT.

The chain combines TRBV4-1 with TRBJ2-5; D not certain. V was shortened by 0 bases and J by 2 bases, with 10 bases between the two germline ends. Germline V gives CDR1 MGHRA, CDR2 YSYEKL. The CDR3 has 15 amino acids. CDR3 sequence (DNA): TGCGCCAGCAGCCAAGATCCCCAGAATCAAGAGACCCAGTACTTC. It translates to CASSQDPQNQETQYF.

The chain carries TRBV5-1 and TRBJ2-5; no definite D call. The germline V and J ends were trimmed by 4 bases and 3 bases, with 13 bases remaining between them. The CDR3 runs 14 residues. Per germline, CDR1 SGHRS and CDR2 YFSETQ. CDR3 region: CASSHTDGEETQYF. The CDR3 DNA reads as TGCGCCAGCAGCCATACGGACGGTGAAGAGACCCAGTACTTC.

The V call is TRBV12-3 or TRBV12-4, the J call TRBJ1-2, with D unresolved. CDR3 size: 12 residues. Trimming shortened V by 5 bases and J by 5 bases, and 9 bases separated the two germline ends. DNA of the CDR3: TGTGCCAGCAGTCCCGACATTTATGGCTACACCTTC. Amino acid sequence: CASSPDIYGYTF.

This clonotype was picked up one time. The genes are TRBV3-1 and TRBJ2-7; D is ambiguous. The V end lost 4 bases, the J end lost 3 bases, and 19 bases lay between the germline ends. The CDR3 sequence is 16 residues long. Per the germline V gene, CDR1 is LGHDT and CDR2 is YNNKEL (reference sequence). The CDR3 coding sequence is TGTGCCAGCAGCCCCAGGATTTCGTCTGTCGGCTACGAGCAGTACTTC. Amino acid sequence: CASSPRISSVGYEQYF.

The chain uses TRBV29-1 and TRBJ2-1, with TRBD2 matching over 9 bases. Germline V gene lookup returns CDR1 SQVTM and CDR2 ANQGSEA. Trimming removed 6 bases from V and 6 bases from J; junction bases left unmatched: 3. The CDR3 totals 12 residues. CDR3 sequence (DNA): TGCAGCGTGGCGGGAGGGTCCAATGAGCAGTTCTTC. This codes for CSVAGGSNEQFF.

V and J are TRBV28 and TRBJ2-7, with 7 bases fitting TRBD1. The length of the CDR3 is 17 residues. The J segment lost 3 bases and the V segment lost 6 bases, leaving 17 bases of the junction unmatched. Germline lookup yields CDR1 MDHEN and CDR2 SYDVKM. CDR3 in DNA: TGTGCCAGCAGAACGAGGGGATTGGGGACAGACAGCTACGAGCAGTACGTC. Translated, it gives CASRTRGLGTDSYEQYV.

The genes are TRBV7-9 and TRBJ1-1, with D perhaps matching TRBD1 (5 bases). CDR1 and CDR2 (germline): SEHNR, FQNEAQ (reference sequence). CDR3 length: 12 amino acids. V was clipped by 3 bases and J by 10 bases, with 12 bases between them. In nucleotides, the CDR3 is TGTGCCAGCAGCTTGGCGTTGGGGGTAGCTTTCTTT. It translates to CASSLALGVAFF.

The chain links TRBV27 to TRBJ2-3; D gene ambiguous. This CDR3 has 13 residues. Germline V gene lookup returns CDR1 MNHEY and CDR2 SMNVEV (reference sequence). V was clipped by 8 bases and J by 2 bases, with 11 bases between them. The CDR3 reads CASSPLSTDTQYF. Written as DNA, the CDR3 is TGTGCCAGCTCACCACTGTCCACAGATACGCAGTATTTT.

This clonotype was seen once. The rearrangement links TRBV20-1 to TRBJ1-1; D not resolved. This CDR3 region has 11 residues. Looked up from germline, CDR1 is DFQATT and CDR2 is SNEGSKA (reference sequence). V dropped 6 bases and J dropped 5 bases, with 10 bases sitting between them. The CDR3 DNA follows: TGCAGTGCCGTCCATGGGACTGAAGCTTTCTTT. This gives the protein CSAVHGTEAFF.

The chain joins TRBV3-1 to TRBJ2-1; TRBD2 matches at 11 bases. Germline V gene data show CDR1 as LGHDT and CDR2 as YNNKEL (reference sequence). The CDR3 consists of 14 residues. Losses at the gene ends were 6 bases for V and 9 bases for J; bases not matched to a gene: 7. Written as DNA, the CDR3 is TGTGCCAGCAGGGGGGGACTAGCGGCCTCTGAGCAGTTCTTC. This encodes CASRGGLAASEQFF.

This clonotype was observed once. The chain links TRBV4-1 to TRBJ2-5; 7 nucleotides agree with TRBD2. The CDR3 extends over 16 amino acids. CDR1 MGHRA and CDR2 YSYEKL come from the germline V gene. The V gene end was trimmed by 0 bases and the J gene end by 6 bases; junction bases not matched to a gene: 10. CDR3 sequence reads: CASSQESSGMSKTQYF. CDR3 bases: TGCGCCAGCAGCCAAGAGTCTAGCGGCATGTCTAAGACCCAGTACTTC.

CDR3: CSARQWDRVHEQYF. The CDR3 DNA follows: TGCAGTGCTAGACAGTGGGACAGGGTCCACGAGCAGTACTTC. The chain joins TRBV20-1 to TRBJ2-7; 9 nucleotides line up with TRBD1. Unmatched junction bases numbered 7, after V lost 2 bases and J lost 5 bases. The CDR3 totals 14 residues. Germline assignment: CDR1 DFQATT and CDR2 SNEGSKA (reference sequence).

J is TRBJ2-3 and V is TRBV9, with TRBD2 matching 9 bases. Trimming cost V 2 bases and J 0 bases; bases outside gene matches: 4. This CDR3 spans 16 amino acids. The germline V gene has CDR1 SGDLS and CDR2 YYNGEE. The CDR3 region has the DNA TGTGCCAGCAGCGTGACTAGCGGCGCTAGCACAGATACGCAGTATTTT. Amino acid sequence: CASSVTSGASTDTQYF.

The chain employs TRBV28 and TRBJ2-7; the D gene is possibly TRBD2 (6 bases). The V gene's germline CDR1 is MDHEN and CDR2 SYDVKM. V was shortened by 5 bases and J by 2 bases, with 13 bases between the two germline ends. There are 14 residues in the CDR3. Here the CDR3 DNA reads TGTGCCAGCAGTACGCCGGGACTGGCCTACGAGCAGTACGTC. This sequence encodes CASSTPGLAYEQYV.